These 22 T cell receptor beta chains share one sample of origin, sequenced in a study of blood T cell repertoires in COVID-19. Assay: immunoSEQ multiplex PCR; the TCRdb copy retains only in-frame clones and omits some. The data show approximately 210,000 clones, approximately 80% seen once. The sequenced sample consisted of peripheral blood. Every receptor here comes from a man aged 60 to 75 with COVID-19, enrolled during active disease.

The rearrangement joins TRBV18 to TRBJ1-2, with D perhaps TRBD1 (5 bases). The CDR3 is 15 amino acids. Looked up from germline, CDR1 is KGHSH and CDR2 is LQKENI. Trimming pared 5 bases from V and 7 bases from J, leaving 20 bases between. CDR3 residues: CASSSNRDSAAGYTF. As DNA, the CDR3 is TGTGCCAGCTCATCCAACCGGGACTCAGCGGCTGGCTACACCTTC.

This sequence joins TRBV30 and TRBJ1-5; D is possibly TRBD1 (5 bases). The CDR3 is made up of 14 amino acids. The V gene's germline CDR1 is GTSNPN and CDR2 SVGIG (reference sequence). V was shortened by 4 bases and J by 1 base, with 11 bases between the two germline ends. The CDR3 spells CAWTKDSSNQPQHF. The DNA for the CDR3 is TGTGCCTGGACGAAAGACAGCAGCAATCAGCCCCAGCATTTT.

CDR3 protein: CASSLAGLAGTGELFF. CDR3 in DNA: TGCGCCAGCAGCTTGGCCGGGCTAGCGGGCACCGGGGAGCTGTTTTTT. The chain carries TRBV5-1 and TRBJ2-2; 8 positions agree with TRBD2. V lost 0 bases and J lost 4; bases outside the gene matches: 5. The CDR3 contains 16 residues. Looked up from germline, CDR1 is SGHRS and CDR2 is YFSETQ. Complete variable domain (other parts from reference TRBV5-1 and TRBJ2-2): KAGVTQTPRYLIKTRGQQVTLSCSPISGHRSVSWYQQTPGQGLQFLFEYFSETQRNKGNFPGRFSGRQFSNSRSEMNVSTLELGDSALYLCASSLAGLAGTGELFFGEGSRLTVL.

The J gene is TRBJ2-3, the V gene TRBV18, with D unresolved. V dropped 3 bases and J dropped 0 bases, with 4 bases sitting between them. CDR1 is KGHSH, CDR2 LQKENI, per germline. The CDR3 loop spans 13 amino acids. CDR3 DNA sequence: TGTGCCAGCTCACCGCAGAGCACAGATACGCAGTATTTT. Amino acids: CASSPQSTDTQYF.

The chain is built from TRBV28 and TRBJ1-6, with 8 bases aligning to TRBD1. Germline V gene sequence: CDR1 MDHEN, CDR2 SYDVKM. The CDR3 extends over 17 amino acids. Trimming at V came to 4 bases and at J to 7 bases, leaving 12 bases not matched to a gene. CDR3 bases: TGTGCCAGCAGTTCCGGGAAGAGACAGGGGCTGAATTCACCCCTCCACTTT. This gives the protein CASSSGKRQGLNSPLHF.

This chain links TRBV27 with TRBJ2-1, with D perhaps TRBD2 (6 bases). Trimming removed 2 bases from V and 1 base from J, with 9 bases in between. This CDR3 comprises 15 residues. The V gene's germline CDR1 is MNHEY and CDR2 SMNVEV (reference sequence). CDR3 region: CASSLGGRSYNEQFF. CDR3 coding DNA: TGTGCCAGCAGTTTAGGAGGGAGATCCTACAATGAGCAGTTCTTC.

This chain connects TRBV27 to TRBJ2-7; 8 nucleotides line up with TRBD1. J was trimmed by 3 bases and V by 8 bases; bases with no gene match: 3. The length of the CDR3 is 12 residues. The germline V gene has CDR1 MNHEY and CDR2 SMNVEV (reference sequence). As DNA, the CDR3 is TGTGCCAGCGGGGACAGGTTCTACGAGCAGTACTTC. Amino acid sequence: CASGDRFYEQYF.

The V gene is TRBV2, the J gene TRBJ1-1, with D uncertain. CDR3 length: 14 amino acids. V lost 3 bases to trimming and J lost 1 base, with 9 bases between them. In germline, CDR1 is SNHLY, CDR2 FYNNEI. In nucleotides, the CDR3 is TGTGCCAGCAGTGAGTGGCAAAAGAACACTGAAGCTTTCTTT. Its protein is CASSEWQKNTEAFF. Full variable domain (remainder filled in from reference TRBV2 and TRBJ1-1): EPEVTQTPSHQVTQMGQEVILRCVPISNHLYFYWYRQILGQKVEFLVSFYNNEISEKSEIFDDQFSVERPDGSNFTLKIRSTKLEDSAMYFCASSEWQKNTEAFFGQGTRLTVV.

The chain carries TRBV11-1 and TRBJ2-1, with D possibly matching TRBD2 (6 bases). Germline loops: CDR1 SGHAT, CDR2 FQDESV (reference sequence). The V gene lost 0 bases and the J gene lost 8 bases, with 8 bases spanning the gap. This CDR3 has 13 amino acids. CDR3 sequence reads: CASSLAGGHEQFF. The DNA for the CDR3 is TGTGCCAGCAGCTTAGCGGGAGGCCATGAGCAGTTCTTC.

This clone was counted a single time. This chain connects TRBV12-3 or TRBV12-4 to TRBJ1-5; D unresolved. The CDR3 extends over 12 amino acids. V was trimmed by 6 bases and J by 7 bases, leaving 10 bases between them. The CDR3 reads CASSFAGQPQHF. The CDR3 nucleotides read TGTGCCAGCAGCTTCGCCGGGCAGCCCCAGCATTTT.

CDR3 protein: CASSVGQGGSGNTIYF. In DNA, the CDR3 is TGTGCCAGCAGCGTCGGGCAGGGGGGCTCTGGAAACACCATATATTTT. The chain has TRBV9 and TRBJ1-3, with 7 nucleotides matching TRBD1. Trimming took 2 bases from V and 0 from J; bases not matched to a gene: 5. Germline CDR1 and CDR2: SGDLS and YYNGEE. The CDR3 consists of 16 residues. The variable domain in full, with the rest retrieved from reference TRBV9 and TRBJ1-3, is DSGVTQTPKHLITATGQRVTLRCSPRSGDLSVYWYQQSLDQGLQFLIQYYNGEERAKGNILERFSAQQFPDLHSELNLSSLELGDSALYFCASSVGQGGSGNTIYFGEGSWLTVV.

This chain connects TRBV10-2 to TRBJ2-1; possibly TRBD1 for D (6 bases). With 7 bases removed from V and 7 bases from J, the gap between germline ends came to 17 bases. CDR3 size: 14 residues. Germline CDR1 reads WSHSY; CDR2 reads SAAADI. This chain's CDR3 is CASTLQGGKNEQFF. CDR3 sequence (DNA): TGCGCCAGCACCCTACAGGGCGGTAAAAATGAGCAGTTCTTC.

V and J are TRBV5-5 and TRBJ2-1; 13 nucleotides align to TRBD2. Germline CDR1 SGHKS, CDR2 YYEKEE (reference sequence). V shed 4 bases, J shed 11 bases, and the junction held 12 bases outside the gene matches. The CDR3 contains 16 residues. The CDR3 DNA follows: TGTGCCAGCAGCGAATACAGGACTAGCGGGAGTGGAAAGCAGTTCTTC. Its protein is CASSEYRTSGSGKQFF.

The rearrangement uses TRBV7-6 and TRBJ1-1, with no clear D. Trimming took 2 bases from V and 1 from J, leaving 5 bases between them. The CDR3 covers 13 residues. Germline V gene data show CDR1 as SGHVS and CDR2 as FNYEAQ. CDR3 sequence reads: CASSLNWNTEAFF. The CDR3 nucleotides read TGTGCCAGCAGCTTAAACTGGAACACTGAAGCTTTCTTT.

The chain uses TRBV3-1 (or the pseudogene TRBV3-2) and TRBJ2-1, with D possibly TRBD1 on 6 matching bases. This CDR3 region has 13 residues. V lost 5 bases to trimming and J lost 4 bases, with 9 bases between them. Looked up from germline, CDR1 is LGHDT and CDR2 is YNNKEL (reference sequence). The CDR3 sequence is CASSGQSYNEQFF. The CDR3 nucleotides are TGTGCCAGCAGCGGACAGTCTTACAATGAGCAGTTCTTC.

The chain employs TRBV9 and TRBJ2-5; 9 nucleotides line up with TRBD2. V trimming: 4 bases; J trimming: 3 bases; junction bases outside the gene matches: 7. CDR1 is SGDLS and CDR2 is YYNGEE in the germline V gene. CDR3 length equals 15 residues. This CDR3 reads CASSKSGTSKETQYF. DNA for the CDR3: TGTGCCAGCAGCAAATCCGGGACTAGCAAAGAGACCCAGTACTTC.

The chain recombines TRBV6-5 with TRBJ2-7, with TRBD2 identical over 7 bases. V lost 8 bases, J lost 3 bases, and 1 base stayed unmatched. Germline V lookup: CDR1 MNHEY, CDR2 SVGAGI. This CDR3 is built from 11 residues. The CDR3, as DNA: TGTGCCAGCGGACTAGTCTACGAGCAGTACTTC. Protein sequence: CASGLVYEQYF.

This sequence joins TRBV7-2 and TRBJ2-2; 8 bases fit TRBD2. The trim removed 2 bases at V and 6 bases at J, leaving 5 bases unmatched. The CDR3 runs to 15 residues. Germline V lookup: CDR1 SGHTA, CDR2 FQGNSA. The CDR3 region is CASSLKTGGPGELFF. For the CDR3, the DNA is TGTGCCAGCAGCTTAAAGACGGGGGGGCCCGGGGAGCTGTTTTTT.

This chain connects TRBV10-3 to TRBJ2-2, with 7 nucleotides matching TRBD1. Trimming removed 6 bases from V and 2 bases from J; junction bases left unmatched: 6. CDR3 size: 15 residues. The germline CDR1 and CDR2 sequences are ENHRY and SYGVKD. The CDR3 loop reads CAIRPGQLNTGELFF. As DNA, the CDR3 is TGTGCCATCAGACCGGGACAGTTAAACACCGGGGAGCTGTTTTTT.

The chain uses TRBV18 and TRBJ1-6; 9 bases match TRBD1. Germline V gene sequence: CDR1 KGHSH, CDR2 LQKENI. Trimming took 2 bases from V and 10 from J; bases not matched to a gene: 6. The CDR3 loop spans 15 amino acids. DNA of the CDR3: TGTGCCAGCTCACCAAAAGGGACAGGGAACTCACCCCTCCACTTT. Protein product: CASSPKGTGNSPLHF.

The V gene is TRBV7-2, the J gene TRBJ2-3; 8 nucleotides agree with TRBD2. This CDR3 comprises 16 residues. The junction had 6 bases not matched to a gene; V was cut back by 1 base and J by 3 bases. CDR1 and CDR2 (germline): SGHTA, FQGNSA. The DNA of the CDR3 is TGTGCCAGCAGCTTAGGCGGGACTAGTGGGACAGATACGCAGTATTTT. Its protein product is CASSLGGTSGTDTQYF.

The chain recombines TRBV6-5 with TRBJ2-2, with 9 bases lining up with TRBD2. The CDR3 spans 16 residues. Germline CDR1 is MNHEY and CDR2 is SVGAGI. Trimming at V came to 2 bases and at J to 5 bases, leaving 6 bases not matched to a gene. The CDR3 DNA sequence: TGTGCCAGCAGTTACGGGGGACTAGCAGAGACCGGGGAGCTGTTTTTT. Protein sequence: CASSYGGLAETGELFF.